This TCR beta chain emerged from a study of identical twins. This clonotype occurred a few times. Its antigen remains unidentified. Unique molecular identifiers were in the cDNA, with template-switch universal primer binding. TCRdb reprocessed the 5' RACE reads via MiXCR and lists one record per CDR3 protein. In the table there are nearly 200,000 distinct CDR3 sequences, around 15% of which are singletons. Study conclusions and caveats: Invariant cells of the MAIT and iNKT types might have partly distorted the zero-insertion analyses.

These data also featured in a second study, about T cells expressing NK-cell markers. As that report states: Source material for TCR beta repertoires consisted of sorted CD3+CD56+NKG2C+, CD3+CD56+NKG2C- and CD3+CD56-NKG2C+ T cells. Whether expanded NKG2C+ T cell clones were HCMV-specific remained unclear.

The sample taken for sequencing was CD8+ T cells sorted from blood. The source is a woman aged 18-29 years in good health.

The CDR3 sequence: CSARWITEAFF. CDR3 DNA: TGCAGTGCTAGGTGGATTACTGAAGCTTTCTTT. V and J are TRBV20-1 and TRBJ1-1; D not certain. Trimming cost V 3 bases and J 5 bases, with 7 bases left between them. Germline lookup yields CDR1 DFQATT and CDR2 SNEGSKA (reference sequence). The CDR3 runs to 11 residues.